This T cell receptor (beta chain) came from a study of long-term antiretroviral therapy in people with HIV (dated by TCRdb to between 2021 and 2022). Regarding the research as a whole: The earliest samples were collected approximately a decade before the 2015 WHO recommendation for immediate ART, a period when ART was typically delayed until CD4 counts fell. A retrospective serial study tested whether ART initiation and durable HIV suppression were associated with changes in peripheral blood TRB repertoire composition and diversity. From a few dozen adults with confirmed HIV infection, the cohort provided roughly 200 cryopreserved PBMC samples, gathered serially across a mean of about six years (range 1-12). About a third of the roughly 30 participants with HIV were female. No cross-contamination during QIAcube processing turned up in test extractions that ran a monoclonal T-cell line alongside 25 to 35 polyclonal samples.

To be included, a participant needed at least one PBMC sample from before ART initiation plus at least two post-ART samples. All participants with HIV were treated in the United States of America. Before DNA extraction, cryopreserved samples of roughly 0.85-11 million PBMC were thawed and then washed. At the time of the earliest PBMC sample, participants with HIV were aged between roughly 20 and 60 years. PBMC samples were contributed by each participant from 1-4 timepoints before ART initiation and 2-8 timepoints after ART initiation, with a median of 7 samples. For every participant, serial HIV viral load, CD4+ T-cell count, ART history and demographic data were obtained. A Qiagen kit on a QIAcube was used to extract genomic DNA from unsorted PBMC, with samples processed in batches of 12. Study-wide findings and limitations: Because pre-ART samples had limited cell numbers, unsorted PBMC were profiled rather than sorted CD4+ and CD8+ T cells. Inferences about post-ART repertoire changes were limited because no data were available on ART adherence, viral resistance or therapy changes. Limited PBMC availability meant only the TCR beta chain was sequenced, without alpha chain pairing. The repertoire was dominated across all time points by expanded TRB clones identified before ART initiation, although this dominance was seen to fluctuate and to decrease in many PLHIV after ART. CDR3 length ranges in HIV repertoires were narrower than in controls, and network structure suggested an antigen-experienced repertoire with only a slight naive shift after ART. The samples span the years 2004 to 2017, and the ART regimens used may be less effective than current regimens. A significant increase in TRB diversity was found to be associated with ART initiation, although TRB diversity was observed to remain significantly below that of transplant donor controls even after long-term ART.

Only one count was recorded for this clone. The target of this receptor is not known. Per-base quality was not reported, and no clone a single base away is much larger than it. The immunoSEQ hsTCRB v3.0 assay was used at survey level resolution to sequence the TRB variable region. A depth of roughly 35,000-55,000 T-cell genomes per sample was targeted for TRB sequencing. TRB libraries were pooled and sequenced on an Illumina MiSeq using a v3 150-cycle kit. In the paper's pipeline: Repertoire analysis was run in R within a reproducible Nextflow workflow that covered QC, data transformation and analysis. Custom analyses were implemented in LymphoSeq2, an R package for AIRR-Seq data exploration. A few samples that yielded fewer than 5000 total TRB sequences were excluded, so that around 190 HIV repertoires were analyzed. Among the approximately 190 retained HIV repertoires, 55 to 60 were collected before ART initiation and fewer than 150 were collected after ART initiation. Repertoires were downsampled to 5000 TRB nucleotide sequences, and summary statistics were averaged over 100 downsampling iterations. The analysis kept only TRB sequences whose CDR3 regions were at least seven amino acids long. Diversity was measured with a Shannon entropy-derived clonality score and the Gini coefficient. In the repertoire networks, any two of the top 5000 CDR3 amino acid sequences were linked whenever the two sequences differed by an edit distance of one. GLIPH2 predicted antigen specificity groups and MHC restriction for TRB CDR3 amino acid sequences. To flag known associations with CMV, EBV, HIV or tissue antigens, CDR3 amino acid sequences were compared against VDJdb and McPAS-TCR. Pre-ART, post-ART and control groups were compared with Wilcoxon signed-rank tests and Holm-Bonferroni correction. As stored in TCRdb, this immuneACCESS dataset retains in-frame rearrangements with V and J assigned. A fraction of the clones does not appear; measured against another copy, unresolved V genes explain less than half of the discrepancy, and the remainder lacks a known reason. The V and J calls and clone size were taken over from that table, and D and trimming were inferred from the DNA. This sample holds fewer than 15,000 clones; 75% to 85% were observed only once. The top ten clones comprise 17% of the sample.

The source is a man aged 35-49 years with HIV. Sequencing was performed on unsorted PBMCs, taken 3.4 years after starting antiretroviral therapy.

This receptor has the CDR3 CASSQVEGEETQYF. The DNA sequence is given as TGTGCCAGCAGCCAGGTCGAGGGTGAAGAGACCCAGTACTTC. The V and J genes are TRBV4-2 and TRBJ2-5, with a tentative D gene TRBD2 over 5 matching bases. V is cut by 3 bases and J by 3 bases, and the space between the germline ends is 11 bases. The CDR3 contains 14 residues, cysteine and phenylalanine counted. The kept DNA is CDR3 alone, 42 bases in frame from the first base. Based on the germline V gene, the CDR1 and CDR2 sequences are LGHNA and YNFKEQ.